This note documents a single T cell receptor (beta chain) sequence. The antigen is unknown. The data derive from a study of regulatory T cells in long-lasting Graves disease. With 2 bases removed from V and 3 bases from J, the gap between germline ends came to 14 bases. CDR1 and CDR2 from the germline V gene are SGHNT and YYREEE (reference sequence). CDR3 size: 15 residues. CDR3 regions were amplified by Arm-PCR using iRepertoire HTBI primers to build TCR beta libraries. TCRdb called the multiplex PCR reads again in MiXCR, with one record for every CDR3 protein. The data contain approximately 380,000 distinct CDR3 sequences, more than 20% of them singletons. Study-wide findings and caveats: Favored gene segments in persistent disease were TRBV28, TRBJ1-2 and TRBJ2-5.

This sample's time point: persistent/refractory GD, antithyroid drugs over 5 years with positive TRAb. Extracted PBMC RNA gave rise to the TCR library. A blood draw put around 9.1 milliliters of peripheral blood into EDTA tubes. The chain uses TRBV5-4 and TRBJ1-1; D is perhaps TRBD1 (5 bases). The sequencing here drew on peripheral blood mononuclear cells (PBMCs), taken when the disease was refractory, from a patient treated with antithyroid drugs. This receptor was taken from a female donor with Graves disease. CDR3 nucleotides: TGTGCCAGCAGCTTTGGGGGGGGGACCGACACTGAAGCTTTCTTT. Its translation is CASSFGGGTDTEAFF.